Below are 5 T cell receptor beta chains sequenced from a single sample in a study of CD8+ T cells in alopecia areata (dated by TCRdb to between 2017 and 2018). The library was built by means of the immunoSEQ multiplex PCR assay. RNA was extracted from all samples and reverse transcribed into cDNA as template for TCR sequencing. Entries here come from immuneACCESS through TCRdb and include only in-frame sequences with V and J called. Some clones fail to appear in such tables; in the studies checked, an unresolved V gene covers under half of the shortfall, and the cause of the remainder is unknown. The table for this sample lists fewer than 250,000 clones; 50% to 60% of them were counted only once. About 0.69% of the sample lies in the top ten. Explained via the paper, the time point label denotes: about four weeks on oral tofacitinib. The sample's treatment or condition label, in plain terms: oral pan-JAK inhibitor, 5-10 mg twice daily.

The starting material was CD4+ T cells sorted from blood, obtained at week 4, from a patient treated with tofacitinib. The source is a human donor with alopecia areata.

The genes are TRBV11-2 and TRBJ1-4; D ambiguous. This CDR3 region has 15 residues. Trimming left V 4 bases short and J 0 bases short, with 9 bases between. Germline-derived CDR1 and CDR2 are SGHAT and FQNNGV. The CDR3 reads CASSSGAATNEKLFF. The CDR3 DNA reads as TGTGCCAGCAGCTCTGGAGCAGCAACTAATGAAAAACTGTTTTTT.

J is TRBJ2-7 and V is TRBV30, with D unresolved. The CDR3 loop spans 14 amino acids. V lost 3 bases to trimming and J lost 1 base, with 13 bases between them. Germline assignment: CDR1 GTSNPN and CDR2 SVGIG (reference sequence). The CDR3 DNA reads TGTGCCTGGAGAGCCGCCGGGCTGTCCTACGAGCAGTACTTC. This encodes CAWRAAGLSYEQYF.

The rearrangement links TRBV4-2 to TRBJ2-7; a possible D gene is TRBD2 (6 bases). The V end lost 4 bases, the J end lost 5 bases, and 18 bases lay between the germline ends. CDR3 size: 15 residues. Germline CDR1 reads LGHNA; CDR2 reads YNFKEQ. CDR3 sequence (DNA): TGTGCCAGCAGCCCTAGCCAACGGGAGAACCACGAGCAGTACTTC. This encodes CASSPSQRENHEQYF.

The V gene is TRBV27, the J gene TRBJ2-3; no firm D call. The germline V gene has CDR1 MNHEY and CDR2 SMNVEV (reference sequence). Trimming removed 2 bases from V and 3 bases from J, with 6 bases in between. The CDR3 contains 13 residues. The CDR3 DNA sequence: TGTGCCAGCAGTTTAATTGGGACAGATACGCAGTATTTT. The encoded protein is CASSLIGTDTQYF.

The CDR3 region is CATRRALAYQETQYF. The CDR3 DNA follows: TGCGCCACAAGGAGAGCTCTAGCGTATCAAGAGACCCAGTACTTC. The chain joins TRBV10-2 to TRBJ2-5; weak D call: TRBD2 (6 bases). CDR1 is WSHSY, CDR2 SAAADI, per germline. Trimming left V 10 bases short and J 2 bases short, with 20 bases between. The CDR3 spans 15 residues.